Presented here are 22 T cell receptor beta chains from one specimen sequenced in a study of CD4 T cells in relation to SARS-CoV-2 and coronaviruses (dated by TCRdb to about 2021). The antigens for these receptors are not known. Libraries were prepared through the immunoSEQ multiplex PCR assay. TCRdb mirrors the immuneACCESS table, restricted to in-frame sequences. Some clones are absent from its copies; in checked studies, under half trace to an unresolved V gene, and the reason for the others is unknown. This sample lists around 25,000 clones; less than 85% were detected once. The top ten hold 29% of the sample. CD4+ T cells from unexposed donors were collected before the COVID-19 pandemic (2011-2018). The EasySep CD4+ T cell isolation kit was used to isolate CD4+ T cells once the cultures had run for roughly eleven days. The source material was CD4+ T cells from PBMCs, cultured in vitro. The receptors shown here come from a human donor in good health.

This rearrangement joins TRBV7-2 to TRBJ2-7, with D perhaps matching TRBD2 (5 bases). Trimming pared 0 bases from V and 6 bases from J, leaving 12 bases between. This CDR3 comprises 14 residues. The V gene's germline CDR1 is SGHTA and CDR2 FQGNSA. The CDR3 spells CASSLAGARPEQYF. In nucleotides, the CDR3 is TGTGCCAGCAGCTTAGCGGGAGCTCGGCCCGAGCAGTACTTC.

The chain carries TRBV11-2 and TRBJ1-1; D possibly corresponds to TRBD1 (6 bases). Trimming removed 4 bases from V and 8 bases from J, with 11 bases in between. This CDR3 region has 12 residues. The germline gives CDR1 SGHAT, CDR2 FQNNGV. CDR3 in DNA: TGTGCCAGCAGCTCTGACAGGCTAGAAGCTTTCTTT. This encodes CASSSDRLEAFF.

The rearrangement joins TRBV28 to TRBJ2-2; 7 nucleotides align to TRBD1. This CDR3 has 13 residues. V shed 7 bases and J 4 bases; nucleotides not matched to a gene: 3. Looked up from germline, CDR1 is MDHEN and CDR2 is SYDVKM. The CDR3 reads CASTAGGTGELFF. CDR3 DNA: TGTGCCAGCACAGCAGGGGGCACCGGGGAGCTGTTTTTT.

The chain links TRBV19 to TRBJ1-5, with TRBD1 identical over 8 bases. The CDR3 totals 20 residues. Germline assignment: CDR1 LNHDA and CDR2 SQIVND (reference sequence). V was clipped by 5 bases and J by 0 bases; unmatched bases: 18. CDR3 bases: TGTGCCAGTAGTGCGAGACTCCCGGGACAGGCAACCCATAGCAATCAGCCCCAGCATTTT. This codes for CASSARLPGQATHSNQPQHF.

This chain joins TRBV2 and TRBJ2-5; 7 bases fit TRBD2. V lost 11 bases, J lost 5 bases, and 8 bases stayed unmatched. The CDR3 has 12 amino acids. Germline V gene sequence: CDR1 SNHLY, CDR2 FYNNEI. CDR3 loop: CAGMREGETQYF. Written as DNA, the CDR3 is TGTGCCGGTATGAGGGAGGGGGAGACCCAGTACTTC.

This sequence joins TRBV5-6 and TRBJ1-2, with D unclear. Germline V lookup: CDR1 SGHDT, CDR2 YYEEEE. The length of the CDR3 is 14 residues. Between the trimmed V and J ends, which lost 1 base and 1 base, there was a span of 8 bases. The CDR3 here is CASSLSGSNYGYTF. CDR3 nucleotide sequence: TGTGCCAGCAGCTTGTCTGGGAGTAACTATGGCTACACCTTC.

The chain joins TRBV3-1 (or the pseudogene TRBV3-2) to TRBJ2-3; 9 bases align to TRBD1. This CDR3 is built from 15 residues. V was pared by 0 bases and J by 3 bases, with 1 base of the junction left unmatched. CDR1 is LGHDT, CDR2 YNNKEL, per germline (reference sequence). The DNA for the CDR3 is TGTGCCAGCAGCCAAGAGGACAGGGGAACAGATACGCAGTATTTT. It encodes CASSQEDRGTDTQYF.

The chain joins TRBV2 to TRBJ1-1, with a weak D call TRBD1 (6 bases). The length of the CDR3 is 14 residues. Germline-derived CDR1 and CDR2 are SNHLY and FYNNEI. The ends were cut back, 4 bases at V and 5 bases at J, with 14 bases in the middle. The CDR3: CASSVQGKRTEAFF. The CDR3 DNA reads TGTGCCAGCAGTGTACAGGGTAAACGGACTGAAGCTTTCTTT.

The genes are TRBV3-1 (or the pseudogene TRBV3-2) and TRBJ2-3; D ambiguous. The CDR3 is 11 residues long. V was trimmed by 1 base and J by 7 bases, leaving 3 bases between them. The germline V gene has CDR1 LGHDT and CDR2 YNNKEL (reference sequence). The CDR3 DNA reads TGTGCCAGCAGCCAAGTACATACGCAGTATTTT. This encodes CASSQVHTQYF.

This chain joins TRBV6-1 and TRBJ2-6, with TRBD2 matching 9 bases. This CDR3 region has 18 residues. The germline CDR1 and CDR2 sequences are MNHNS and SASEGT. With 1 base clipped from V and 0 bases from J, the junction kept 4 bases outside the gene matches. The CDR3 DNA sequence: TGTGCCAGCAGTGAAGAACTAGCGGGTGTCTCTGGGGCCAACGTCCTGACTTTC. Amino acid sequence: CASSEELAGVSGANVLTF.

The rearrangement joins TRBV27 to TRBJ2-7; the match to TRBD1 covers 10 bases. The V segment lost 3 bases and the J segment 1 base; nucleotides outside the gene matches: 3. There are 15 residues in the CDR3. CDR1 and CDR2 from the germline V gene are MNHEY and SMNVEV (reference sequence). The CDR3 here is CASSFGTGVSYEQYF. The CDR3 region has the DNA TGTGCCAGCAGTTTCGGGACAGGGGTTTCCTACGAGCAGTACTTC.

The CDR3 DNA reads as TGTGCCAGCAGCGTTGAAAAACTGTTTTTT. Its translation: CASSVEKLFF. The chain recombines TRBV2 with TRBJ1-4; no clear D gene. CDR3 size: 10 residues. Germline V gene sequence: CDR1 SNHLY, CDR2 FYNNEI. V was clipped by 6 bases and J by 7 bases, with 3 bases between them.

The V call is TRBV29-1, the J call TRBJ1-1; D is perhaps TRBD1 (5 bases). The CDR3 sequence is 13 residues long. Germline loops: CDR1 SQVTM, CDR2 ANQGSEA. Between the trimmed V and J ends, which lost 1 base and 2 bases, there was a span of 8 bases. CDR3 in DNA: TGCAGCGTTGAAGGGACATATAACACTGAAGCTTTCTTT. Amino acids: CSVEGTYNTEAFF.

The gene calls are TRBV6-4 and TRBJ2-1; 10 nucleotides line up with TRBD1. CDR3 size: 15 residues. V lost 5 bases to trimming and J lost 6 bases; unmatched junction nucleotides: 7. The germline gives CDR1 MRHNA, CDR2 SNTAGT. As DNA, the CDR3 is TGTGCCAGCAGTTCGGGACAGGGGCCTTTCAATGAGCAGTTCTTC. It translates to CASSSGQGPFNEQFF.

The V gene is TRBV4-1, the J gene TRBJ1-2, with no clear D. Germline V gives CDR1 MGHRA, CDR2 YSYEKL. Trimming took off 2 bases at V and 8 bases at J, with 18 bases between the two ends. This CDR3 has 15 residues. The DNA for the CDR3 is TGCGCCAGCAGCCAAAATGGGCTTTTGATGGGAGGCTACACCTTC. Translated: CASSQNGLLMGGYTF.

V is TRBV19 and J is TRBJ2-6, with D possibly called TRBD1 or TRBD2 (6 bases each). V was pared by 5 bases and J by 2 bases, with 19 bases between. Germline CDR1 is LNHDA and CDR2 is SQIVND (reference sequence). The CDR3 contains 18 residues. Here the CDR3 reads CASSFLGGGGTGANVLTF. The DNA for the CDR3 is TGTGCCAGTAGTTTTCTCGGAGGAGGGGGGACTGGGGCCAACGTCCTGACTTTC.

In this sample, this clone turned up once. The rearrangement uses TRBV5-4 and TRBJ2-5; 9 nucleotides align to TRBD2. V lost 4 bases, J lost 2 bases, and 9 bases stayed unmatched. CDR3 length: 16 amino acids. From germline, CDR1 is SGHNT and CDR2 YYREEE (reference sequence). This CDR3 is CASSLGVAGVQETQYF. The DNA for the CDR3 is TGTGCCAGCAGCCTCGGAGTAGCGGGGGTTCAAGAGACCCAGTACTTC.

The V call is TRBV3-1 (or the pseudogene TRBV3-2), the J call TRBJ2-1; D not certain. Germline CDR1 and CDR2: LGHDT and YNNKEL (reference sequence). The CDR3 spans 11 residues. Trimming removed 4 bases at V and 15 bases at J, with 13 bases between. CDR3 loop: CASSRAQVWFF. The CDR3 region has the DNA TGTGCCAGCAGCCGCGCGCAGGTCTGGTTCTTC.

In its sample, this clone is medium-sized. The gene calls are TRBV14 and TRBJ2-7; no firm D call. From germline, CDR1 is SGHDN and CDR2 FVKESK. V dropped 1 base and J dropped 0 bases, with 7 bases sitting between them. This CDR3 contains 14 residues. In DNA, the CDR3 is TGTGCCAGCAGCCAAGGGCGCGCCTCCTACGAGCAGTACTTC. Protein product: CASSQGRASYEQYF. The variable domain in full, completed from reference TRBV14 and TRBJ2-7, reads EAGVTQFPSHSVIEKGQTVTLRCDPISGHDNLYWYRRVMGKEIKFLLHFVKESKQDESGMPNNRFLAERTGGTYSTLKVQPAELEDSGVYFCASSQGRASYEQYFGPGTRLTVT.

This rearrangement joins TRBV19 to TRBJ2-1; 14 bases agree with TRBD2. The V gene's germline CDR1 is LNHDA and CDR2 SQIVND (reference sequence). V gave up 0 bases and J gave up 7 bases; unmatched junction bases: 5. This CDR3 is 17 amino acids long. Written as DNA, the CDR3 is TGTGCCAGTAGTATAGACAGTGGGACTAGCGGGAGAAATGAGCAGTTCTTC. It is translated as CASSIDSGTSGRNEQFF.

In this sample, this clone turned up a few times. The chain is built from TRBV30 and TRBJ1-3, with a weak D call TRBD1 (5 bases). V lost 0 bases and J lost 4, with 10 bases in between. The CDR3 sequence is 14 residues long. Per the germline V gene, CDR1 is GTSNPN and CDR2 is SVGIG (reference sequence). This chain's CDR3 is CAWSVRAGGNTIYF. The CDR3 DNA reads TGTGCCTGGAGTGTACGGGCAGGGGGAAACACCATATATTTT. Filled out from reference TRBV30 and TRBJ1-3, the complete variable domain reads SQTIHQWPATLVQPVGSPLSLECTVEGTSNPNLYWYRQAAGRGLQLLFYSVGIGQISSEVPQNLSASRPQDRQFILSSKKLLLSDSGFYLCAWSVRAGGNTIYFGEGSWLTVV.

This clone was picked up a small number of times. V and J are TRBV7-9 and TRBJ1-5, with 8 bases identical to TRBD1. Germline V gene lookup returns CDR1 SEHNR and CDR2 FQNEAQ (reference sequence). This CDR3 spans 15 amino acids. Trimming removed 2 bases from V and 2 bases from J; junction bases left unmatched: 2. CDR3 protein: CASSLQGAGNQPQHF. The CDR3 DNA reads as TGTGCCAGCAGCTTACAGGGGGCCGGCAATCAGCCCCAGCATTTT.